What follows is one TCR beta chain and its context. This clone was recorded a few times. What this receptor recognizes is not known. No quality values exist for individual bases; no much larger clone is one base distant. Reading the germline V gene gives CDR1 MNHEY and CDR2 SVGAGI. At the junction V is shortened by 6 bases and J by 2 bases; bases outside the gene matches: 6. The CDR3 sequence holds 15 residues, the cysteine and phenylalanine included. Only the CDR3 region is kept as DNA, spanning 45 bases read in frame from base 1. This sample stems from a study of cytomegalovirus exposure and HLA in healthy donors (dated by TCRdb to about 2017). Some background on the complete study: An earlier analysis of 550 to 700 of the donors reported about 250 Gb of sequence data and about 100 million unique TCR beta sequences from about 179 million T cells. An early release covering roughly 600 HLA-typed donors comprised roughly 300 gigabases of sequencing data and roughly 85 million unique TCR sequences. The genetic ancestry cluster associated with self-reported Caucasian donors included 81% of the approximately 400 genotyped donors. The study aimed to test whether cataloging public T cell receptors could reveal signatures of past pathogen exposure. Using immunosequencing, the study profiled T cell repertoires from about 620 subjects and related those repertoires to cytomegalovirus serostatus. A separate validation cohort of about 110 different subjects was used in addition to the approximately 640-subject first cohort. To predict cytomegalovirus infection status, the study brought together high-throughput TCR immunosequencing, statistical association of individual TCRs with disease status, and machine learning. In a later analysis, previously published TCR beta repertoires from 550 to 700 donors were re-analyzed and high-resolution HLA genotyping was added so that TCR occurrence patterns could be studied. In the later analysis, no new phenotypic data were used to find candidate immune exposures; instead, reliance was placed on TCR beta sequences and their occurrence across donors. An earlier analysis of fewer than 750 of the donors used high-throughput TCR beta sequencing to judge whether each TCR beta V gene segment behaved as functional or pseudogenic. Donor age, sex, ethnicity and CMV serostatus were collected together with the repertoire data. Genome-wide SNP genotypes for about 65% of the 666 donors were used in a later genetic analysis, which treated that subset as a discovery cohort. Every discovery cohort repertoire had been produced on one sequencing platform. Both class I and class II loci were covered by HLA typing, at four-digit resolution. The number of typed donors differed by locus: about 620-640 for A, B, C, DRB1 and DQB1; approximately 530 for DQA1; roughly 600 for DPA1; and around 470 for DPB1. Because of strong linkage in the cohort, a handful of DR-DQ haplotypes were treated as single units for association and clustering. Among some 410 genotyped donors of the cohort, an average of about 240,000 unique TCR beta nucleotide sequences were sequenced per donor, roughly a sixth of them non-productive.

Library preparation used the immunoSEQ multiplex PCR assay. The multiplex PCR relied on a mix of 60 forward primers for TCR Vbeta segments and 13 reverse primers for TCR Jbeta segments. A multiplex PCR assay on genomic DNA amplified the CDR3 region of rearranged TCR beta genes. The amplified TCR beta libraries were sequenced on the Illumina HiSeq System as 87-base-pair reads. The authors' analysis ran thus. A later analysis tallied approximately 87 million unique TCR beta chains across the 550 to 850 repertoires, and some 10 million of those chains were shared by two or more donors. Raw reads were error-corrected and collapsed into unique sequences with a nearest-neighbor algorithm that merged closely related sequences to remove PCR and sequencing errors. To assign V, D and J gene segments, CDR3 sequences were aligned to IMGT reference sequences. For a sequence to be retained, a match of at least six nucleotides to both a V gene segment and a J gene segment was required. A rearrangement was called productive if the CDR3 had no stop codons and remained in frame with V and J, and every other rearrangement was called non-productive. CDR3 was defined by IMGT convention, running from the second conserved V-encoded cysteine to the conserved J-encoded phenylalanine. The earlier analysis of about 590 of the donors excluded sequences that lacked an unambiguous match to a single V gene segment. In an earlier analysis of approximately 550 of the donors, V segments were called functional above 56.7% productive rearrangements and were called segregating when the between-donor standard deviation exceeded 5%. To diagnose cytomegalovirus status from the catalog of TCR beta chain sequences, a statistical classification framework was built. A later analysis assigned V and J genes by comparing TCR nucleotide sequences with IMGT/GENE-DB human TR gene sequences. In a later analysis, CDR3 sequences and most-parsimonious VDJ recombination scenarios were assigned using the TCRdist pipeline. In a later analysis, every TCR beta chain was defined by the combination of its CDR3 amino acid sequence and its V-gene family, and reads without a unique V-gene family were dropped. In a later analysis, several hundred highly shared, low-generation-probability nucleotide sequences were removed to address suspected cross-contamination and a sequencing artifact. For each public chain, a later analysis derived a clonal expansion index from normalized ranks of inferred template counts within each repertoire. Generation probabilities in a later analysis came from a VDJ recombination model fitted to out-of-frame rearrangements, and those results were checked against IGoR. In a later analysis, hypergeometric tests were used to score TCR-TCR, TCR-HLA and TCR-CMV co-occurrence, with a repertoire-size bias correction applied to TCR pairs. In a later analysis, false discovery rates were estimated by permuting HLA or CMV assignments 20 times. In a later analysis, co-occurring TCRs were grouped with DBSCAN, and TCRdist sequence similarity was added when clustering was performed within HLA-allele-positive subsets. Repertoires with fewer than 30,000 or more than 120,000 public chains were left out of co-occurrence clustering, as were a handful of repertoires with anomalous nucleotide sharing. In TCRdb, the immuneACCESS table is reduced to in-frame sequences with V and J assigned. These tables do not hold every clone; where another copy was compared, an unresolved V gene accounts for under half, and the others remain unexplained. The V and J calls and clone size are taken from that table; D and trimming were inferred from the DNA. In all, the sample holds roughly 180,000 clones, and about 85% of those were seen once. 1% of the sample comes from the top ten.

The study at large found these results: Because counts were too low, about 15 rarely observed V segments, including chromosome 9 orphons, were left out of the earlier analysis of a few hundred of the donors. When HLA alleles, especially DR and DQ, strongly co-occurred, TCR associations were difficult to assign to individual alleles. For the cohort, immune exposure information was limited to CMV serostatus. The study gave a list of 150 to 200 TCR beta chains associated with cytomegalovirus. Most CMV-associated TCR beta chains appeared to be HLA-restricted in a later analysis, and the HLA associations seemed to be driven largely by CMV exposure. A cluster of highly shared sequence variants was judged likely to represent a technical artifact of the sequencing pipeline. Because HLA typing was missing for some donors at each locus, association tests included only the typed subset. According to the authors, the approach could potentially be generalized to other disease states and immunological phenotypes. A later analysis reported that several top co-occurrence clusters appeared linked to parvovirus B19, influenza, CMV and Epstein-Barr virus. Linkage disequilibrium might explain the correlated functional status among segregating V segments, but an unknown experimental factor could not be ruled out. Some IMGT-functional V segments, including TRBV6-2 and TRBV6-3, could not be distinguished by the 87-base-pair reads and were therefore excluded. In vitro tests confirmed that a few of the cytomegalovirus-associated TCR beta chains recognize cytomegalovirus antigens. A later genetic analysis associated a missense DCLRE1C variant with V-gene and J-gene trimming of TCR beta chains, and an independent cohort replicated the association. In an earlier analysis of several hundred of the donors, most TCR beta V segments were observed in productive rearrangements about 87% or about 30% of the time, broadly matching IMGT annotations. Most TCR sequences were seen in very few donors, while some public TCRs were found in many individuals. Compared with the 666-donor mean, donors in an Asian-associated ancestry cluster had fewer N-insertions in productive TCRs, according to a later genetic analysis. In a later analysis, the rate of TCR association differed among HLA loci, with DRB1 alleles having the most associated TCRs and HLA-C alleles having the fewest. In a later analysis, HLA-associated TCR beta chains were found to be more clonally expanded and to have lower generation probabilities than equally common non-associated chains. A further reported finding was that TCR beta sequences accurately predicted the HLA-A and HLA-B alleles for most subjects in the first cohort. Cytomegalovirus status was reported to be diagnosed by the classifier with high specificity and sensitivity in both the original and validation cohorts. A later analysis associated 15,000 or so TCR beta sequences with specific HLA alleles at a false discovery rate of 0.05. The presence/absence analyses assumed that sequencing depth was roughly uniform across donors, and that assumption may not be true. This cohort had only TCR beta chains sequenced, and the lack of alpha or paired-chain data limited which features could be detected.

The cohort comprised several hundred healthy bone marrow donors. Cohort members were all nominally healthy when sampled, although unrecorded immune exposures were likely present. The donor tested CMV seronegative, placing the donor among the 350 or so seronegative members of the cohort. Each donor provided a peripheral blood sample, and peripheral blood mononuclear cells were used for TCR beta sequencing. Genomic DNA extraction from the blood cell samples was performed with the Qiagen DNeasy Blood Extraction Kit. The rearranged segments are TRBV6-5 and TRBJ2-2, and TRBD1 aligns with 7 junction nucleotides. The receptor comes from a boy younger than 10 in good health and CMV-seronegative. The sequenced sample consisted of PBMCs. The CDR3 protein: CASRVTGSNTGELFF. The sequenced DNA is TGTGCCAGCAGGGTGACAGGGTCAAACACCGGGGAGCTGTTTTTT.